Each of the 10 T cell receptor beta chains below was sequenced from the same sample in a study of blood T cell repertoires in COVID-19. TCRdb's table, derived via immunoSEQ multiplex PCR, lists solely in-frame clones and lacks some. The data show tens of thousands of clones, with around four fifths seen just once and nearly 3.5% held by the top ten. The sample consisted of peripheral blood. The receptor set was obtained from a man in his forties or fifties with acute or convalescent COVID-19.

This CDR3 is CASSLGTGGDQPQHF. Here the CDR3 DNA reads TGTGCCAGCAGTTTAGGTACAGGGGGCGATCAGCCCCAGCATTTT. The chain links TRBV27 to TRBJ1-5, with 9 bases aligning to TRBD1. The CDR3 covers 15 residues. Germline values: CDR1 MNHEY, CDR2 SMNVEV (reference sequence). With V trimmed by 2 bases and J by 5 bases, 4 bases remained unmatched.

The CDR3 here is CASSHGGGGGTVYSGANVLTF. DNA of the CDR3: TGTGCCAGCAGCCACGGCGGGGGGGGCGGGACGGTTTACTCTGGGGCCAACGTCCTGACTTTC. The chain is built from TRBV3-1 (or the pseudogene TRBV3-2) and TRBJ2-6; 9 bases are shared with TRBD2. V gave up 3 bases and J gave up 0 bases; unmatched junction bases: 15. Germline V lookup: CDR1 LGHDT, CDR2 YNNKEL (reference sequence). This CDR3 is 21 amino acids long.

The V call is TRBV28, the J call TRBJ2-7; weak D call: TRBD1 (6 bases). V lost 5 bases and J lost 5, with 31 bases in between. CDR3 length equals 19 residues. Per the germline V gene, CDR1 is MDHEN and CDR2 is SYDVKM. The CDR3 DNA reads as TGTGCCAGCAGTCCCGCCGGTGGTGGGGGCTCCGGGATACCTCACGAGCAGTACTTC. Translation: CASSPAGGGGSGIPHEQYF.

This clone was detected only a few times. V gene TRBV7-9 combines with J gene TRBJ2-7, with 7 nucleotides matching TRBD2. The CDR3 contains 13 residues. CDR1 is SEHNR, CDR2 FQNEAQ, per germline (reference sequence). V was clipped by 5 bases and J by 6 bases; unmatched bases: 7. This CDR3 is CASSAGGSSEQYF. CDR3 DNA: TGTGCCAGCAGCGCTGGCGGGAGTAGCGAGCAGTACTTC.

This chain connects TRBV10-1 to TRBJ2-5; no clear D gene. Germline V gives CDR1 WNHNN, CDR2 SYGVQD (reference sequence). The CDR3 runs 11 residues. V gave up 5 bases and J gave up 3 bases, with 4 bases separating them. The CDR3 protein is CASSSKETQYF. DNA for the CDR3: TGCGCCAGCAGTTCTAAAGAGACCCAGTACTTC.

The chain carries TRBV7-2 and TRBJ2-7, with D tentatively TRBD1 (5 bases). Trimming cost V 6 bases and J 5 bases, with 20 bases left between them. The CDR3 runs 15 residues. The V gene's germline CDR1 is SGHTA and CDR2 FQGNSA. This CDR3 reads CASRSGPNRMNEQYF. The CDR3 DNA reads TGTGCCAGCAGATCGGGCCCCAACAGGATGAACGAGCAGTACTTC. Drawing the rest from reference TRBV7-2 and TRBJ2-7, the complete variable domain is GAGVSQSPSNKVTEKGKDVELRCDPISGHTALYWYRQSLGQGLEFLIYFQGNSAPDKSGLPSDRFSAERTGGSVSTLTIQRTQQEDSAVYLCASRSGPNRMNEQYFGPGTRLTVT.

V is TRBV2 and J is TRBJ2-7; D may be TRBD1 (5 bases). V was trimmed by 6 bases and J by 2 bases, leaving 8 bases between them. Germline values: CDR1 SNHLY, CDR2 FYNNEI. CDR3 size: 12 residues. CDR3 amino acids: CASRSQAYEQYF. The DNA for the CDR3 is TGTGCCAGCAGGTCACAGGCCTACGAGCAGTACTTC. Together with reference TRBV2 and TRBJ2-7, the CDR3 gives the full variable domain: EPEVTQTPSHQVTQMGQEVILRCVPISNHLYFYWYRQILGQKVEFLVSFYNNEISEKSEIFDDQFSVERPDGSNFTLKIRSTKLEDSAMYFCASRSQAYEQYFGPGTRLTVT.

The J gene is TRBJ2-1, the V gene TRBV30, with no clear D. V was shortened by 5 bases and J by 10 bases, with 15 bases between the two germline ends. This CDR3 has 12 amino acids. Per germline, CDR1 GTSNPN and CDR2 SVGIG (reference sequence). DNA of the CDR3: TGTGCCTGGGACCGCCCTAGTGGCGAGCAGTTCTTC. Residues: CAWDRPSGEQFF.

In its sample, this clone was seen once. The rearrangement joins TRBV5-3 to TRBJ2-5, with 7 bases fitting TRBD1. TRBV5-3 is an open reading frame whose function is uncertain. J gave up 5 bases and V 3 bases, and 7 bases lay outside the gene matches. The CDR3 is 14 amino acids. The CDR3 loop reads CARSSDRPRETQYF. In DNA form, the CDR3 reads TGTGCCAGAAGCTCGGACAGGCCCAGGGAGACCCAGTACTTC.

CDR3: CASSSRLAGGPSTDTQYF. The CDR3 DNA reads as TGTGCCAGCAGCTCCAGACTAGCGGGAGGGCCGAGCACAGATACGCAGTATTTT. The chain has TRBV27 and TRBJ2-3; 14 bases are shared with TRBD2. From germline, CDR1 is MNHEY and CDR2 SMNVEV (reference sequence). The trim removed 6 bases at V and 0 bases at J, leaving 8 bases unmatched. This CDR3 is 18 amino acids long.